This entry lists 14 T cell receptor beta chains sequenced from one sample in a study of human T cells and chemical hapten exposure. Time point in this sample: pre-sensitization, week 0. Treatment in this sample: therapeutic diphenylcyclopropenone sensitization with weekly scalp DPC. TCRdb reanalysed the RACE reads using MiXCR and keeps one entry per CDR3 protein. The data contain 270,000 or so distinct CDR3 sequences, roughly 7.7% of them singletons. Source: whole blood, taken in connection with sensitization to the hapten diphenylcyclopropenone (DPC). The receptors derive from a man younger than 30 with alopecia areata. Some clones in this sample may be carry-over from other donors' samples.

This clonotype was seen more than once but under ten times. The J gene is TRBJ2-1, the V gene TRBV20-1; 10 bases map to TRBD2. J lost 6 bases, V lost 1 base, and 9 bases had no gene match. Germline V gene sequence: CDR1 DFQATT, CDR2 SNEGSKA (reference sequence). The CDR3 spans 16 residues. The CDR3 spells CSARANKRGGRNEQFF. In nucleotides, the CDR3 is TGCAGTGCTAGAGCTAACAAGCGGGGGGGCCGCAATGAGCAGTTCTTC.

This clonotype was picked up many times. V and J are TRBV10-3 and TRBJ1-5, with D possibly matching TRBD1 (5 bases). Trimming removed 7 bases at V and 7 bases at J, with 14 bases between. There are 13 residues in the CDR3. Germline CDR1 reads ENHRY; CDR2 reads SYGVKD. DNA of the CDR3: TGTGCCATCACCGTGGGACTAGAGCAGCCCCAGCATTTT. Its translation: CAITVGLEQPQHF.

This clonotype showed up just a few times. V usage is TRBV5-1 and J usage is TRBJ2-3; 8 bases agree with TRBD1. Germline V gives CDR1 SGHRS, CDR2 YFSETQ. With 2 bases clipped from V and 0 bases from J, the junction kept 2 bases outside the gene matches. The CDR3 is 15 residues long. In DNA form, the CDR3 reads TGCGCCAGCAGCTTCCGGACAGGGAGCACAGATACGCAGTATTTT. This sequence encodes CASSFRTGSTDTQYF.

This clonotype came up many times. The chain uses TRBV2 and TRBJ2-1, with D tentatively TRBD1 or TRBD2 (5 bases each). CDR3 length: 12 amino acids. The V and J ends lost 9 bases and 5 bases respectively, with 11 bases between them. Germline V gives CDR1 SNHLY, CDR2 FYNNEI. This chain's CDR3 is CARGDRDNEQFF. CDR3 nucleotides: TGTGCCAGGGGGGACCGGGACAATGAGCAGTTCTTC.

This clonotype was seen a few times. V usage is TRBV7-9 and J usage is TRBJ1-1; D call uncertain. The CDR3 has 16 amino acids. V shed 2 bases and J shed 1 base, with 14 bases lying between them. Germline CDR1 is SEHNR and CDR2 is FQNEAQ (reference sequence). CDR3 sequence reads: CASSLLVGGGNTEAFF. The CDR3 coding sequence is TGTGCCAGCAGCTTATTGGTTGGAGGAGGGAACACTGAAGCTTTCTTT.

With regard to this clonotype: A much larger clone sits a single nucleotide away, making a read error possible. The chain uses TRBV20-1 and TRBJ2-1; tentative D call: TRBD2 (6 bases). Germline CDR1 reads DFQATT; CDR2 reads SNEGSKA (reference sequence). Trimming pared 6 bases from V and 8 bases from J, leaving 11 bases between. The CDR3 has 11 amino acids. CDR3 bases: TGCAGTGCCCCACGGGGGTATGAGCAGTTCTTC. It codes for CSAPRGYEQFF.

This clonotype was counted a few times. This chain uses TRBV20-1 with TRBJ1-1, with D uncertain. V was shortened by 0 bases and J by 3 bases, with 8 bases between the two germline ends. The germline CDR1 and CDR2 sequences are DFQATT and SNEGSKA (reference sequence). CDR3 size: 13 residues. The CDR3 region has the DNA TGCAGTGCTAGAGATGATAGTTACACTGAAGCTTTCTTT. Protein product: CSARDDSYTEAFF.

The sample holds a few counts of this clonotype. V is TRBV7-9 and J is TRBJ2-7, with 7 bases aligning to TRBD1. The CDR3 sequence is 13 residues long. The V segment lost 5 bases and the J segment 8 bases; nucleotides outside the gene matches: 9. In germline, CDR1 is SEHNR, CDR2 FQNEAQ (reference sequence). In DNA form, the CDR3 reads TGTGCCAGCAGCCCCGTGGACAGGCGTAAGCAGTACGTC. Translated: CASSPVDRRKQYV.

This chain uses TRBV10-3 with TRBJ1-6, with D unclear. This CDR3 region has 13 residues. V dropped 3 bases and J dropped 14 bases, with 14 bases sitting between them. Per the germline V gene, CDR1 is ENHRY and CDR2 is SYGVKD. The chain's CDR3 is CAISERRSLALHF. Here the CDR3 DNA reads TGTGCCATCAGTGAACGACGGAGTTTGGCCCTCCACTTT.

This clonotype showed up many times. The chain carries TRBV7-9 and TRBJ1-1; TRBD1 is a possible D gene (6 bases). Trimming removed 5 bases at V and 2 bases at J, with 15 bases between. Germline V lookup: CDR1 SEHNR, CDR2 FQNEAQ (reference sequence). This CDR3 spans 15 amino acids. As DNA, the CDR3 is TGTGCCAGCAGCCCCCGGACAGTACGTAACACTGAAGCTTTCTTT. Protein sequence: CASSPRTVRNTEAFF.

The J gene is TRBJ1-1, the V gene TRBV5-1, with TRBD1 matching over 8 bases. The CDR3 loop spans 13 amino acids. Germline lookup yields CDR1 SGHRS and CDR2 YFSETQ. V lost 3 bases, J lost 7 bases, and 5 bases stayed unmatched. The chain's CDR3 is CASSSPGTGEAFF. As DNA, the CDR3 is TGCGCCAGCAGCTCGCCCGGGACAGGTGAAGCTTTCTTT. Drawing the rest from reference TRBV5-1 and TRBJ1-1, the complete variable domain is KAGVTQTPRYLIKTRGQQVTLSCSPISGHRSVSWYQQTPGQGLQFLFEYFSETQRNKGNFPGRFSGRQFSNSRSEMNVSTLELGDSALYLCASSSPGTGEAFFGQGTRLTVV.

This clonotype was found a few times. CDR3 protein: CATSYPRDLGTDTQYF. CDR3 bases: TGTGCCACCAGTTACCCCCGGGACCTGGGCACAGATACGCAGTATTTT. The gene calls are TRBV15 and TRBJ2-3, with D possibly being TRBD1 or TRBD2 (5 bases each). Trimming left V 6 bases short and J 1 base short, with 17 bases between. The CDR3 runs 16 residues. Per the germline V gene, CDR1 is LNHNV and CDR2 is YYDKDF (reference sequence).

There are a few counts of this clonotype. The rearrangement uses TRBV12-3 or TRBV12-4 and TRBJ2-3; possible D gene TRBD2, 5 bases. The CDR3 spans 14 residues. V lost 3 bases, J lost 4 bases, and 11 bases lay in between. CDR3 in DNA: TGTGCCAGCAGTTTGAGGACGGGATCAGATACGCAGTATTTT. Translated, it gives CASSLRTGSDTQYF.

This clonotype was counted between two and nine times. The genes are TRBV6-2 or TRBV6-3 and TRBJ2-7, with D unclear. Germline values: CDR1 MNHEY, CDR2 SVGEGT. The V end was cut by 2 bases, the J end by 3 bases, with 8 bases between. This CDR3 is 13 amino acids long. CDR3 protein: CASSYAGVYEQYF. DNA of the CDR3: TGTGCCAGCAGTTACGCTGGGGTCTACGAGCAGTACTTC.